This TCR beta chain was obtained from a study of blood T cells in healthy people across ages. Study-wide points: Among T cells, TCR beta diversity per million cells dropped roughly linearly as age rose.

Then a second PCR, running about 7 to 11 cycles, was carried out with a sample-barcoded 5' primer and a J-beta primer mix. From each sample, at least 2.5 million paired-end reads containing CDR3 were obtained. From the 5' RACE reads, TCRdb called clonotypes with MiXCR, one entry per CDR3 protein. Of over a million distinct CDR3 sequences in the sample, 45% to 70% were seen once. Concerning this clonotype: Its specificity is not known.

Between the trimmed V and J ends, which lost 5 bases and 3 bases, there was a span of 14 bases. Germline assignment: CDR1 SGHAT and CDR2 FQNNGV. CDR3 size: 15 residues. The material sequenced was blood. The J gene is TRBJ1-5, the V gene TRBV11-2, with D uncertain. The TCR comes from a man between 18 and 35 years old in good health. Here the CDR3 reads CASSRRSGFNQPQHF. CDR3 sequence (DNA): TGTGCCAGCAGCCGAAGGAGCGGATTCAATCAGCCCCAGCATTTT.